A single sample gave rise to the 12 T cell receptor beta chains below, sequenced in a study of regulatory T cells in long-lasting Graves disease. CDR3 regions were amplified by Arm-PCR using iRepertoire HTBI primers to build TCR beta libraries. Via MiXCR, TCRdb re-called the multiplex PCR reads, giving one row per CDR3 protein. The repertoire has roughly 420,000 distinct CDR3 sequences, 15% to 17% of them found once; the top ten carry 22%. Specified time point: newly diagnosed GD, antithyroid drugs for less than 3 months. Scientists built the TCR library using RNA that was extracted from PBMCs. Material: peripheral blood mononuclear cells (PBMCs), obtained at new diagnosis, from a patient treated with antithyroid drugs. The receptors shown here come from a female donor with Graves disease.

This clonotype was found many times. The rearrangement joins TRBV19 to TRBJ1-1, with no clear D. Trimming removed 1 base from V and 3 bases from J, with 3 bases in between. From germline, CDR1 is LNHDA and CDR2 SQIVND (reference sequence). This CDR3 has 12 amino acids. The CDR3 nucleotides read TGTGCCAGTAGTATAGCCTACACTGAAGCTTTCTTT. Residues: CASSIAYTEAFF.

Turning to this clonotype: A single base is all that separates this from a far larger clone, so a read error is likely. V usage is TRBV28 and J usage is TRBJ2-3; 11 nucleotides match TRBD2. From germline, CDR1 is MDHEN and CDR2 SYDVKM. The CDR3 has 15 residues. CDR3 nucleotides: TGTGCCAGCAGCGTCACTAGCGGGAGAGGGGAGACCCGGTACTTC. Its protein is CASSVTSGRGETRYF.

This clonotype was seen repeatedly, ten times or more. The chain links TRBV7-3 to TRBJ2-1; D call uncertain. V was shortened by 2 bases and J by 4 bases, with 12 bases between the two germline ends. Germline CDR1 and CDR2: SGHTA and FQGTGA. This CDR3 has 15 residues. The DNA for the CDR3 is TGTGCCAGCAGCTTAGGGCAGATCATTTACAATGAGCAGTTCTTC. Translated, it gives CASSLGQIIYNEQFF.

In its sample, this clonotype was seen many times. CDR3 in DNA: TGTGCCAGCAGACGGACTAGCGGGGTCACAGATACGCAGTATTTT. It encodes CASRRTSGVTDTQYF. The chain combines TRBV7-2 with TRBJ2-3, with TRBD2 identical over 12 bases. Trimming took 6 bases from V and 2 from J; bases not matched to a gene: 3. The CDR3 loop spans 15 amino acids. In germline, CDR1 is SGHTA, CDR2 FQGNSA.

There are many counts of this clonotype. The V gene is TRBV30, the J gene TRBJ2-5, with 13 bases matching TRBD2. Trimming removed 1 base from V and 8 bases from J; junction bases left unmatched: 7. Germline lookup yields CDR1 GTSNPN and CDR2 SVGIG (reference sequence). This CDR3 has 15 amino acids. CDR3 sequence reads: CAWSADPGLAGTQYF. The CDR3 nucleotides are TGTGCCTGGAGTGCGGATCCGGGACTAGCGGGAACCCAGTACTTC.

The chain couples TRBV4-1 to TRBJ1-1, with D possibly matching TRBD1 (6 bases). Trimming took off 1 base at V and 6 bases at J, with 18 bases between the two ends. Germline lookup yields CDR1 MGHRA and CDR2 YSYEKL. The CDR3 has 16 amino acids. CDR3 DNA sequence: TGCGCCAGCAGCCAAGCTCTGGGGGCGACCTACCCTGAAGCTTTCTTT. Translating it yields CASSQALGATYPEAFF.

The chain combines TRBV12-3 or TRBV12-4 with TRBJ2-1, with D hard to call. V dropped 7 bases and J dropped 0 bases, with 13 bases sitting between them. The CDR3 has 15 residues. CDR3 region: CASTTNGRSYNEQFF. The CDR3 DNA is TGTGCCAGCACGACAAACGGGCGCTCCTACAATGAGCAGTTCTTC.

This clonotype was seen only a few times. The rearrangement joins TRBV6-1 to TRBJ2-2, with 9 positions matching TRBD1. CDR3 length: 16 amino acids. Germline lookup yields CDR1 MNHNS and CDR2 SASEGT. V trimming: 5 bases; J trimming: 6 bases; junction bases outside the gene matches: 10. CDR3 in amino acids: CASSPLGTGPPGELFF. CDR3 nucleotide sequence: TGTGCCAGCAGTCCCCTAGGGACAGGGCCCCCCGGGGAGCTGTTTTTT.

This clonotype came up many times. This sequence joins TRBV27 and TRBJ2-7; the D gene is possibly TRBD1 (6 bases). The CDR3 consists of 15 residues. The germline CDR1 and CDR2 sequences are MNHEY and SMNVEV (reference sequence). The V end lost 3 bases, the J end lost 0 bases, and 12 bases lay between the germline ends. This CDR3 reads CASSFSTGTSYEQYF. As DNA, the CDR3 is TGTGCCAGCAGTTTTTCGACAGGAACCTCCTACGAGCAGTACTTC.

This clonotype came up many times. The CDR3 loop reads CASSLELTPNTEAFF. Written as DNA, the CDR3 is TGCGCCAGCAGCTTGGAGTTGACCCCTAACACTGAAGCTTTCTTT. The chain links TRBV5-1 to TRBJ1-1, with D unclear. Germline lookup yields CDR1 SGHRS and CDR2 YFSETQ. Trimming took off 0 bases at V and 2 bases at J, with 11 bases between the two ends. CDR3 length equals 15 residues.

This clonotype was seen many times. The chain employs TRBV3-1 and TRBJ2-1; maybe TRBD2 (6 bases). CDR1 and CDR2 (germline): LGHDT, YNNKEL (reference sequence). CDR3 length equals 12 residues. Trimming left V 7 bases short and J 6 bases short, with 10 bases between. In DNA form, the CDR3 reads TGTGCCAGCAATAGCGGTGGCAATGAGCAGTTCTTC. It yields the protein CASNSGGNEQFF.

The table lists this clonotype with many counts. This sequence joins TRBV18 and TRBJ1-2, with TRBD1 matching over 8 bases. V lost 6 bases and J lost 6; bases outside the gene matches: 9. The CDR3 extends over 14 amino acids. Germline CDR1 KGHSH, CDR2 LQKENI. CDR3 nucleotides: TGTGCCAGCTCTCTGCCCCAGGGGGCGGATGGCTACACCTTC. Residues: CASSLPQGADGYTF.